This T cell receptor beta chain comes out of a study of molecular identifiers for immune sequencing clone quantification. One entry per CDR3 protein, called by TCRdb with MiXCR from the PCR reads. The data show around 460,000 distinct CDR3 sequences, roughly 26% seen once. Study outcomes and limitations: Spiked Jurkat TCR RNA originating from one cell could reportedly be identified amid about a million naive cells.

Germline CDR1 is ENHRY and CDR2 is SYGVKD. The CDR3 consists of 11 residues. Comments on this clonotype: Its antigen is unknown. A much larger clone is a single base away; this may be a read error.

Sequencing was done on a sample of naive CD8+ T cells from blood, with Jurkat cell RNA spiked in. Sample subset: FACS-sorted CD8+CD4-CCR7+CD45RA+ naive T cells. This receptor was identified in a human donor in good health. Some libraries in this study had Jurkat cell RNA spiked in. The rearrangement joins TRBV10-3 to TRBJ2-5; D remains ambiguous. CDR3: CTISDVRAQYF. The CDR3 DNA follows: TGTACCATCAGTGACGTTAGGGCCCAGTACTTC.